This T cell receptor (beta chain) was sequenced during a study of T cell responses to AZD1222 COVID-19 vaccine. Between the trimmed V and J ends, which lost 2 bases and 7 bases, there was a span of 11 bases. Germline V lookup: CDR1 SGHDN, CDR2 FVKESK. CDR3 size: 13 residues. Assay: immunoSEQ multiplex PCR; the TCRdb copy retains only in-frame clones and omits some. Here the sample spans fewer than 150,000 clones, more than 75% being singletons. Study observations and caveats: Repertoire sampling happened only post peak T cell response.

To note about this clone: The antigen is unknown.

V usage is TRBV14 and J usage is TRBJ1-2, with TRBD1 as a possible D gene (6 bases). The receptor's source is an adult who received the AZD1222 COVID-19 vaccine. The source material was peripheral blood, sampled 28 days after the second AZD1222 dose. The CDR3 DNA is TGTGCCAGCAGCCAATACAGGGCGGGTGGCTACACCTTC. Amino acid sequence: CASSQYRAGGYTF.